Presented here are 3 T cell receptor beta chains from one specimen sequenced in a study of molecular identifiers for immune sequencing clone quantification. TCRdb re-called the PCR reads with MiXCR, one entry per CDR3 protein. The profile covers about 640,000 distinct CDR3 sequences, with 15% to 20% appearing a single time and around 0.9% taken by the ten largest. Sample: naive CD8+ T cells from blood, with Jurkat cell RNA spiked in. Documented subset: FACS-sorted CD8+CD4-CCR7+CD45RA+ naive T cells. These receptors all stem from a human donor in good health. Some libraries in this study had Jurkat cell RNA spiked in.

Regarding this clonotype: A much larger clone lies a single base off, so this may be a read error. The chain has TRBV3-1 and TRBJ2-3; D might be TRBD2 (5 bases). The CDR3 spans 16 residues. The ends were cut back, 4 bases at V and 6 bases at J, with 20 bases in the middle. CDR1 is LGHDT and CDR2 is YNNKEL in the germline V gene (reference sequence). The CDR3 nucleotides are TGTGCCAGCAGCCGGTCGATGAGGGATTTGGCCGATACGCAGTATTTT. It yields the protein CASSRSMRDLADTQYF.

This clonotype was observed many times. The chain combines TRBV15 with TRBJ2-4; 7 bases fit TRBD1. Germline loops: CDR1 LNHNV, CDR2 YYDKDF (reference sequence). V was pared by 8 bases and J by 11 bases, with 24 bases of the junction left unmatched. The CDR3 runs 17 residues. In DNA form, the CDR3 reads TGTGCCACCCGAAACACCTGGACAGGCAATTCCCCTCACGTTCAGTACTTC. As protein: CATRNTWTGNSPHVQYF.

With respect to this clonotype: With a much larger clone just one base away, this may be a read error. The final CDR3 position lacks the conserved phenylalanine or tryptophan, pointing to a likely read error. It is unclear where the CDR3 begins or ends on the DNA, so no DNA is shown, and the CDR3 is as TCRdb lists it. The chain carries TRBV19 and TRBJ2-4; no DNA check was done on the table's D call, TRBD1. Germline lookup yields CDR1 LNHDA and CDR2 SQIVND (reference sequence). The CDR3 is 13 residues long, ends included. The chain's CDR3 is CASSPGSTGSEYS.